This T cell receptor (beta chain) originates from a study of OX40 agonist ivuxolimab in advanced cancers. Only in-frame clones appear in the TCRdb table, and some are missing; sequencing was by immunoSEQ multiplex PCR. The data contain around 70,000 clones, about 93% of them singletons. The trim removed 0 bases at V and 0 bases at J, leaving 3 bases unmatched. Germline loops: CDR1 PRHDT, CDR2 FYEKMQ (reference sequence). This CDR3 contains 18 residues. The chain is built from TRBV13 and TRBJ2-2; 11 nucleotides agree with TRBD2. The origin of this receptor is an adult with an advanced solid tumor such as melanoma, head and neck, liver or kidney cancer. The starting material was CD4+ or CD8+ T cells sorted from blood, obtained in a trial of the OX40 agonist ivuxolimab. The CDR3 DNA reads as TGTGCCAGCAGCTTAGGACTAGCGGGGGTTACGAACACCGGGGAGCTGTTTTTT. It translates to CASSLGLAGVTNTGELFF.